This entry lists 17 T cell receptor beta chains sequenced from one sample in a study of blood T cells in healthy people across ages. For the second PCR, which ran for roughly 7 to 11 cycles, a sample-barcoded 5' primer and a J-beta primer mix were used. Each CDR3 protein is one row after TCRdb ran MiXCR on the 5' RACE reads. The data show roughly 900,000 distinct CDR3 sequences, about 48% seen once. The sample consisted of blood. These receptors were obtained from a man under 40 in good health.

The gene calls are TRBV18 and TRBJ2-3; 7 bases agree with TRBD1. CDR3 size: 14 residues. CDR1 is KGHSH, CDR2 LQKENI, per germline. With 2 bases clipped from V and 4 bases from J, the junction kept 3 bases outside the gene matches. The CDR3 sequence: CASSPKQGSDTQYF. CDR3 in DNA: TGTGCCAGCTCACCAAAACAGGGGTCAGATACGCAGTATTTT.

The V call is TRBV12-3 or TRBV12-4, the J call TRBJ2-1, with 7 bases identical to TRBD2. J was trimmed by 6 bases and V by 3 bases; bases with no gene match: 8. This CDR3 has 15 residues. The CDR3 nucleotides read TGTGCCAGCAGTTTCCCCAGCGGGGAATTCAATGAGCAGTTCTTC. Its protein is CASSFPSGEFNEQFF.

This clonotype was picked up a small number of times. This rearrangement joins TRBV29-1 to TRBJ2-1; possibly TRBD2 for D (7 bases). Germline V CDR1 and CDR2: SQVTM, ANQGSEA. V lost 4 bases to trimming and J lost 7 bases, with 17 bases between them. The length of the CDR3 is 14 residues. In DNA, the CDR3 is TGCAGCGTTGTTCGGGGGGCCGGTGGGAATGAGCAGTTCTTC. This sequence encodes CSVVRGAGGNEQFF.

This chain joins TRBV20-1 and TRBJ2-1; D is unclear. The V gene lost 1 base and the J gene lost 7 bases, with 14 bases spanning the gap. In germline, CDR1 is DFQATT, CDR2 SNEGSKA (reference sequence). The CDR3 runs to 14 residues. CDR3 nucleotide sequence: TGCAGTGCTAGAGTAGTAGGGCTGCGGAATGAGCAGTTCTTC. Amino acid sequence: CSARVVGLRNEQFF.

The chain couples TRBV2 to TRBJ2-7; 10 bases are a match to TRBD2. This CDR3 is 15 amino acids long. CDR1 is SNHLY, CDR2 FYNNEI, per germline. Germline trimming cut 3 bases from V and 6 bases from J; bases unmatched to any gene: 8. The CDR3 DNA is TGTGCCAGCAGTGATTCCCTAGCGGGGGAGGGCGAGCAGTACTTC. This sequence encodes CASSDSLAGEGEQYF.

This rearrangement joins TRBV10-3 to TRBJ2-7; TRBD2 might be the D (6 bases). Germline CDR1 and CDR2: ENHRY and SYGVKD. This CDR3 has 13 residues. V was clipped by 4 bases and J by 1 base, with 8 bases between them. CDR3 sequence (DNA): TGTGCCATCAGTGCGGGGGAATCCTACGAGCAGTACTTC. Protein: CAISAGESYEQYF.

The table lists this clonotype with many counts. The CDR3 loop is CASSLWGGDGDTQYF. Here the CDR3 DNA reads TGTGCCAGCAGTTTATGGGGGGGGGATGGAGATACGCAGTATTTT. This sequence joins TRBV12-3 or TRBV12-4 and TRBJ2-3; 7 bases are a match to TRBD2. The CDR3 covers 15 residues. The V and J ends lost 2 bases and 5 bases, in that order; junction bases with no gene match: 7.

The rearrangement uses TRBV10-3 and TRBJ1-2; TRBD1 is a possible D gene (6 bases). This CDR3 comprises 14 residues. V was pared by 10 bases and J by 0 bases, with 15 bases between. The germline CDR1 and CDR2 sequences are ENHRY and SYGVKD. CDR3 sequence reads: CATQQGSTNYGYTF. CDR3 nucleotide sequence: TGTGCCACCCAACAGGGAAGTACTAACTATGGCTACACCTTC.

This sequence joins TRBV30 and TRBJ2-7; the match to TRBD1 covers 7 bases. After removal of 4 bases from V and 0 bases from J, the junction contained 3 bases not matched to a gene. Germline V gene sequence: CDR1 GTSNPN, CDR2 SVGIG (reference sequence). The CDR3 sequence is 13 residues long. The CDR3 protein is CAWNRDSSYEQYF. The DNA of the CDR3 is TGTGCCTGGAACCGGGACAGCTCCTACGAGCAGTACTTC.

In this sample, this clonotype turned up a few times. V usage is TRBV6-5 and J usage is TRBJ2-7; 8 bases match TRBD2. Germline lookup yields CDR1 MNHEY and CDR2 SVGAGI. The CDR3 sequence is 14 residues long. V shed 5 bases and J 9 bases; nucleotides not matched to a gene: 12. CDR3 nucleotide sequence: TGTGCCAGCAGTCCCGGGGGGGCCAGTTTAGCGCAGTACTTC. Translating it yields CASSPGGASLAQYF.

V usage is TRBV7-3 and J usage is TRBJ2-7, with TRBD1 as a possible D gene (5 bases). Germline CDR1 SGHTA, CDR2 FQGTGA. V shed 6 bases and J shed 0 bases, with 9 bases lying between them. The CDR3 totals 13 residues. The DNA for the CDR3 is TGTGCCAGCAGATCACAGGCCTCCTACGAGCAGTACTTC. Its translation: CASRSQASYEQYF.

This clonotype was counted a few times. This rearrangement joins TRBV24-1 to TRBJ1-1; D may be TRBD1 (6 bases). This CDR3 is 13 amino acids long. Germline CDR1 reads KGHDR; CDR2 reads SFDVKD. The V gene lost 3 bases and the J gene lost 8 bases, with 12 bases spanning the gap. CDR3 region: CATSDRDRSEAFF. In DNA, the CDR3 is TGTGCCACCAGTGATCGCGACAGGTCCGAAGCTTTCTTT.

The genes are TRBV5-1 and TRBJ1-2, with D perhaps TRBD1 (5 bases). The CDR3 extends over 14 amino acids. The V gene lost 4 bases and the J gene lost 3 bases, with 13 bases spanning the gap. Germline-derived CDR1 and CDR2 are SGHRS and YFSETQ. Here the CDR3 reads CASSGTAEDYGYTF. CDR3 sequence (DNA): TGCGCCAGCAGCGGGACCGCGGAAGACTATGGCTACACCTTC.

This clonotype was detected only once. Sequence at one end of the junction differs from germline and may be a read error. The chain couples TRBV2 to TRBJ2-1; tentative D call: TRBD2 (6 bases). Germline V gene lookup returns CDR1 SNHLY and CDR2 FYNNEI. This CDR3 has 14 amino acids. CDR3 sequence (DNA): TGTGCCAGCGAAAGGGCGGGTGCGGGGAATGGGCAGTTCTTC. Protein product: CASERAGAGNGQFF. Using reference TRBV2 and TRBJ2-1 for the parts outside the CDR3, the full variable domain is EPEVTQTPSHQVTQMGQEVILRCVPISNHLYFYWYRQILGQKVEFLVSFYNNEISEKSEIFDDQFSVERPDGSNFTLKIRSTKLEDSAMYFCASERAGAGNGQFFGPGTRLTVL.

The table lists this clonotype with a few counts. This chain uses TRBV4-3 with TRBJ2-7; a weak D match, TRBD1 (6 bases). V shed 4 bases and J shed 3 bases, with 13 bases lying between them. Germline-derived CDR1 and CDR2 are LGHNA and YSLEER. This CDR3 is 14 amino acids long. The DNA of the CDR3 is TGCGCCAGCAGCCGAACCTGGACAGACTACGAGCAGTACTTC. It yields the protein CASSRTWTDYEQYF.

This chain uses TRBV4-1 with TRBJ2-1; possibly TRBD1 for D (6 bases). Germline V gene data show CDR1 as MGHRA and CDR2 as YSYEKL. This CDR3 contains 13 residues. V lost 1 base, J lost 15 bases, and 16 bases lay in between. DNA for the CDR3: TGCGCCAGCAGCCAAGTCCAGGTGGCAGGGGTGTTCTTC. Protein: CASSQVQVAGVFF.

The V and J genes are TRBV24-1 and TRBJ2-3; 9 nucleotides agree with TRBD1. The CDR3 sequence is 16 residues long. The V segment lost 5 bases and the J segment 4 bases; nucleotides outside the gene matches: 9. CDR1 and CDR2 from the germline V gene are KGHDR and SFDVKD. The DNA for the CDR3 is TGTGCCACCAGTGCACTAGGACAGGGGAACTCAGATACGCAGTATTTT. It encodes CATSALGQGNSDTQYF.